This T cell receptor (beta chain) was obtained from a study of OX40 agonist ivuxolimab in advanced cancers. Study context: The study reported partial responses in three patients: one hepatocellular carcinoma, two cutaneous melanoma.

Libraries were prepared by immunoSEQ multiplex PCR; TCRdb keeps only in-frame clonotypes and omits some of them. The table shows 60,000 to 65,000 clones, with 80% to 95% occurring only once. On cycle 4 day 1 and cycle 7 day 1, as well as at baseline, blood was sampled. This CDR3 is built from 19 residues. The specimen was CD4+ or CD8+ T cells sorted from blood, collected in a trial of the OX40 agonist ivuxolimab. The V call is TRBV21-1, the J call TRBJ2-1; TRBD2, the D gene given by the table, was not confirmed from the DNA. TRBV21-1 is classified as a pseudogene. This receptor was identified in an adult with an advanced solid tumor such as melanoma, head and neck, liver or kidney cancer. As DNA, the CDR3 is TGTGCCAGCAGCAAAGCCAATCCGACTAGCGGGCCCTCCTACAATGAGCAGTTCTTC. It translates to CASSKANPTSGPSYNEQFF.